This entry lists 9 T cell receptor beta chains sequenced from one sample in a study of blood T cell repertoires in COVID-19. Clones were read by immunoSEQ multiplex PCR, and TCRdb kept only the in-frame ones, dropping some. This table holds about 270,000 clones, 91% found once. The source material was PBMCs or T cells enriched from blood (not recorded which). Every receptor here comes from a middle-aged man who had been exposed to COVID-19.

This chain connects TRBV6-4 to TRBJ2-7; 7 nucleotides agree with TRBD1. The length of the CDR3 is 15 residues. With V trimmed by 5 bases and J by 0 bases, 7 bases remained unmatched. The germline CDR1 and CDR2 sequences are MRHNA and SNTAGT. The CDR3 region is CASSPVGQHSYEQYF. CDR3 DNA sequence: TGTGCCAGCAGTCCGGTGGGACAGCACTCCTACGAGCAGTACTTC.

V is TRBV7-9 and J is TRBJ2-1; the match to TRBD2 covers 8 bases. The CDR3 totals 15 residues. V dropped 2 bases and J dropped 8; count of bases not matched to a gene: 8. CDR1 is SEHNR and CDR2 is FQNEAQ in the germline V gene (reference sequence). CDR3 protein: CASSLTSGRRHEQFF. CDR3 in DNA: TGTGCCAGCAGCTTAACCAGCGGGAGAAGACATGAGCAGTTCTTC.

This chain uses TRBV6-5 with TRBJ1-2; 8 bases are a match to TRBD1. This CDR3 is 15 amino acids long. V lost 7 bases to trimming and J lost 2 bases; unmatched junction nucleotides: 9. Germline-derived CDR1 and CDR2 are MNHEY and SVGAGI. As DNA, the CDR3 is TGTGCCAGCAACGAACCGGGACAGGCCAACTATGGCTACACCTTC. The encoded protein is CASNEPGQANYGYTF.

The chain has TRBV3-1 (or the pseudogene TRBV3-2) and TRBJ2-7, with a tentative D call TRBD2 (5 bases). Germline V lookup: CDR1 LGHDT, CDR2 YNNKEL (reference sequence). V was trimmed by 4 bases and J by 3 bases, leaving 16 bases between them. CDR3 length equals 15 residues. CDR3 amino acids: CASSPMDSPGYEQYF. CDR3 coding DNA: TGTGCCAGCAGCCCCATGGACTCTCCCGGCTACGAGCAGTACTTC.

The chain uses TRBV7-9 and TRBJ1-4; 7 bases match TRBD1. Trimming cost V 4 bases and J 7 bases; bases outside gene matches: 9. Germline V lookup: CDR1 SEHNR, CDR2 FQNEAQ (reference sequence). This CDR3 is 15 amino acids long. In nucleotides, the CDR3 is TGTGCCAGCAGCTCCGAGGCAGGGGGTAGTGAAAAACTGTTTTTT. The encoded protein is CASSSEAGGSEKLFF. Full variable domain (rest looked up from reference TRBV7-9 and TRBJ1-4): DTGVSQNPRHKITKRGQNVTFRCDPISEHNRLYWYRQTLGQGPEFLTYFQNEAQLEKSRLLSDRFSAERPKGSFSTLEIQRTEQGDSAMYLCASSSEAGGSEKLFFGSGTQLSVL.

Points on this clone: Other DNA variants within this sample encode the same CDR3. The CDR3 loop is CASSPDRSYEQYF. Here the CDR3 DNA reads TGTGCCAGCTCCCCGGACAGGTCCTACGAGCAGTACTTC. V gene TRBV18 combines with J gene TRBJ2-7, with TRBD1 matching over 7 bases. The V segment lost 6 bases and the J segment 1 base; nucleotides outside the gene matches: 3. The CDR3 length is 13 residues. Germline CDR1 reads KGHSH; CDR2 reads LQKENI. Full variable domain (outside the CDR3, taken from reference TRBV18 and TRBJ2-7): NAGVMQNPRHLVRRRGQEARLRCSPMKGHSHVYWYRQLPEEGLKFMVYLQKENIIDESGMPKERFSAEFPKEGPSILRIQQVVRGDSAAYFCASSPDRSYEQYFGPGTRLTVT.

The genes are TRBV6-1 and TRBJ1-1; D ambiguous. The CDR3 is made up of 14 amino acids. Germline V gene sequence: CDR1 MNHNS, CDR2 SASEGT. Between the trimmed V and J ends, which lost 3 bases and 4 bases, there was a span of 12 bases. The DNA for the CDR3 is TGTGCCAGCAGTGATTGGGGAGGGATCACTGAAGCTTTCTTT. It codes for CASSDWGGITEAFF.

This CDR3 reads CASSLGTVRSGELFF. CDR3 in DNA: TGTGCCAGCAGCTTAGGGACAGTTCGTTCCGGGGAGCTGTTTTTT. J is TRBJ2-2 and V is TRBV7-6, with D maybe TRBD1 (6 bases). Per germline, CDR1 SGHVS and CDR2 FNYEAQ. Deletions cut 1 base from V and 6 bases from J, with 12 bases between. This CDR3 spans 15 amino acids.

The table lists this clone with many counts. The chain employs TRBV7-8 and TRBJ2-5; TRBD2 aligns across 14 bases. The V and J ends lost 5 bases and 2 bases, in that order; junction bases with no gene match: 4. The CDR3 runs to 16 residues. Germline V gives CDR1 SGHVS, CDR2 FQNEAQ. The CDR3 bases are TGTGCCAGCAGCCCCGGACTAGCGGGAGGTCAAGAGACCCAGTACTTC. Translating gives CASSPGLAGGQETQYF. The full variable domain, completed using reference TRBV7-8 and TRBJ2-5, is GAGVSQSPRYKVAKRGQDVALRCDPISGHVSLFWYQQALGQGPEFLTYFQNEAQLDKSGLPSDRFFAERPEGSVSTLKIQRTQQEDSAVYLCASSPGLAGGQETQYFGPGTRLLVL.